This paragraph covers one T cell receptor (beta chain) sequence. Antigen specificity is unknown. For TCRbeta, the library was prepared with unique molecular identifiers. Each CDR3 protein gets one entry after TCRdb re-called the PCR reads with MiXCR. The profile covers about 580,000 distinct CDR3 sequences, with more than 20% appearing a single time and around 14% taken by the ten largest. This CDR3 contains 14 residues. Trimming stripped 5 bases from V and 5 bases from J, with 16 bases between. These data originate in a study of T-cell reconstitution after alpha-beta-depleted transplantation in children. Notes on the study in general: Surviving recipient T cells and intrathymic progenitors accounted for some patients' high TCRbeta diversity at day 60. T cells produced anew were the main source of T-cell counts and diversity one year after transplant.

The chain employs TRBV12-3 or TRBV12-4 and TRBJ2-7; maybe TRBD2 (6 bases). This TCR derives from a boy in the first two years of life who had a stem cell transplant for acute myeloid leukemia, so the T cells may come from the graft donor. Sample: PBMCs, mostly from graft donor cells, taken 360 days after TCRalphabeta/CD19-depleted stem cell transplant. For the CDR3, the DNA is TGTGCCAGCAGTCCGACTAGTATTGAGAACGAGCAGTACTTC. Amino acids: CASSPTSIENEQYF.